This is a list of T cell receptor beta chains from one sample in a study of blood T cell repertoires in COVID-19. Profiled with immunoSEQ multiplex PCR; TCRdb holds only in-frame clones, not every one. The sample yields approximately 150,000 clones, 65% to 85% seen once. The material sequenced was peripheral blood. These receptors all stem from a woman in her 70s who had recovered from COVID-19. Both conserved end residues are part of each CDR3.

>TRBV3-1/TRBV3-2
CASSLDRNTEAFF
>TRBV11-1
CASSLLAGGDNEQFF
>TRBV5-4
CASSRKTGGGYGYTF
>TRBV30
CAWRRTTSTLSGYTF
>TRBV30
CAWPRAGWGGNYGYTF
>TRBV19
CASTETGGAFTGNTIYF
>TRBV19
CASSPTGSNSPLHF
>TRBV6-2/TRBV6-3
CASSLQGSRYTF
>TRBV5-1
CASSLGAGPRSTNEKLFF
>TRBV5-4
CASSSGDKGWYGYTF
>TRBV7-9
CASNQPRERGEKLFF
>TRBV29-1
CSSDRAGPIHEAFF
>TRBV5-4
CASSLAAGAHSGANVLTF
>TRBV2
CASSEGTGAQETQYF
>TRBV19
CASSFRIRGLYEQYF
>TRBV20-1
CSASVGLAGGGEQFF
>TRBV11-2
CASSFWGGPLDTQYF
>TRBV18
CASSLLADTTDTQYF
>TRBV5-1
CASSPHRVPRYGYTF
>TRBV10-3
CAIRGLAGTDTQYF
>TRBV7-8
CASSPRVAGVSGELFF
>TRBV4-3
CASSQAAGVGAAGGGNEQFF
>TRBV18
CASSPAGREGPRTDTQYF
>TRBV7-2
CASSLGRDSNQPQHF
>TRBV4-2
CASSQETSGYNEQFF
>TRBV4-3
CASSQDGTSTDTQYF
>TRBV19
CASSQAGAENQPQHF
>TRBV7-6
CASSPSGAADATNEKLFF
>TRBV10-3
CAIAPGTGELFF
>TRBV12-5
CASGLVRDSSTF
>TRBV7-2
CASSLPRQSNEKLFF
>TRBV12-3/TRBV12-4
CASSGSRVGGYTF
>TRBV3-1/TRBV3-2
CASSQERGTARNEAFF
>TRBV5-1
CASSLPGTGGGKLFF
>TRBV7-2
CASSPRQGARTEAFF
>TRBV7-2
CASSLGLAGGPAPYEQYF
>TRBV10-3
CAISTPGQQKETQYF
>TRBV11-3
CASSLRGVGYTF
>TRBV24-1
CATSDPGGPGGELFF
>TRBV18
CASSPDSANTEAFF
>TRBV12-5
CASGLEGYEQYF
>TRBV7-3
CASSLLGRDGYTF
>TRBV10-3
CAIIEEQQPYGYTF
>TRBV28
CASIGQGAYNEQFF
>TRBV6-2/TRBV6-3
CASSLRTGDGYTF
>TRBV7-3
CASSPGQGKYGYTF
>TRBV4-1
CASSQGGQAGANVLTF
>TRBV29-1
CSVGGQPNQPQHF
>TRBV5-1
CASSGTGGGRTQYF
>TRBV19
CASQTSGASYEQYF
>TRBV7-3
CASSSGLASQETQYF
>TRBV5-6
CASSLWDRVPLEAFF
>TRBV19
CASSGTARNNSPLHF
>TRBV18
CASSPGQGSRTNYGYTF
>TRBV9
CASSADPRGSYNSPLHF
>TRBV9
CASSVGGGGGYTF
>TRBV7-2
CASSLVGAGVDQPQHF
>TRBV7-9
CASTDRGSTDTQYF
>TRBV11-2
CASSSGPVVSSPLHF
>TRBV6-6
CASSPLGSGRWGQETQYF